The 22 T cell receptor beta chains below come from one sample, sequenced in a study of CD4+ T cells in melanoma (dated 2022 in TCRdb). The receptor library was made with the immunoSEQ multiplex PCR assay. Imported from immuneACCESS, the table was reduced by TCRdb to in-frame sequences with V and J called. These copies leave out some clones; in studies compared against another copy, an unresolved V gene accounts for under half, and the cause of the remainder is not known. For this sample there are 110,000 to 150,000 clones; 80% to 95% appear just once. Clones ranked in the top ten supply about 1.5% of the sample. Receptor source: a human donor with melanoma.

The rearrangement links TRBV9 to TRBJ2-6; tentative D call: TRBD1 (5 bases). Trimming pared 0 bases from V and 2 bases from J, leaving 9 bases between. Germline values: CDR1 SGDLS, CDR2 YYNGEE. The CDR3 contains 16 residues. In DNA, the CDR3 is TGTGCCAGCAGCGTAGGGTCAGGGACTGGGGCCAACGTCCTGACTTTC. Residues: CASSVGSGTGANVLTF. Full variable domain (remainder filled in from reference TRBV9 and TRBJ2-6): DSGVTQTPKHLITATGQRVTLRCSPRSGDLSVYWYQQSLDQGLQFLIQYYNGEERAKGNILERFSAQQFPDLHSELNLSSLELGDSALYFCASSVGSGTGANVLTFGAGSRLTVL.

This chain uses TRBV10-2 with TRBJ2-2, with 10 bases lining up with TRBD2. The V gene's germline CDR1 is WSHSY and CDR2 SAAADI. The CDR3 is 15 residues long. The V gene end was trimmed by 6 bases and the J gene end by 5 bases; junction bases not matched to a gene: 6. The CDR3 is CASRVAGGRTGELFF. Written as DNA, the CDR3 is TGCGCCAGCAGAGTAGCGGGGGGAAGGACCGGGGAGCTGTTTTTT.

This chain links TRBV27 with TRBJ1-5; D is unresolved. The V end was cut by 3 bases, the J end by 5 bases, with 17 bases between. The germline V gene encodes CDR1 MNHEY and CDR2 SMNVEV (reference sequence). The CDR3 runs 16 residues. CDR3 in amino acids: CASSFFPSRADQPQHF. Here the CDR3 DNA reads TGTGCCAGCAGTTTTTTCCCCAGCAGAGCTGATCAGCCCCAGCATTTT.

V usage is TRBV6-1 and J usage is TRBJ1-2; 9 positions agree with TRBD1. Germline CDR1 MNHNS, CDR2 SASEGT. The CDR3 runs to 14 residues. V was clipped by 5 bases and J by 11 bases; unmatched bases: 12. CDR3 residues: CASSIEPGQGMYTF. CDR3 nucleotide sequence: TGTGCCAGCAGTATTGAGCCGGGACAGGGAATGTACACCTTC.

The gene calls are TRBV5-1 and TRBJ2-1; 8 nucleotides match TRBD2. Germline values: CDR1 SGHRS, CDR2 YFSETQ. With V trimmed by 3 bases and J by 6 bases, 2 bases remained unmatched. The CDR3 consists of 13 residues. CDR3 protein: CASSSTSGNEQFF. CDR3 nucleotides: TGCGCCAGCAGCTCTACTAGCGGCAATGAGCAGTTCTTC.

This clone was picked up one time. The chain carries TRBV25-1 and TRBJ1-3; D is possibly TRBD1 (5 bases). Germline loops: CDR1 MGHDK, CDR2 SYGVNS. V shed 1 base and J shed 0 bases, with 7 bases lying between them. This CDR3 is 15 amino acids long. The CDR3 loop is CASSELGASGNTIYF. In nucleotides, the CDR3 is TGTGCCAGCAGTGAATTAGGGGCCTCTGGAAACACCATATATTTT.

V gene TRBV25-1 combines with J gene TRBJ2-3, with D perhaps given as TRBD1 or TRBD2 (6 bases each). V was cut by 4 bases and J by 1 base, with 12 bases left in between. The CDR3 runs 15 residues. CDR1 and CDR2 from the germline V gene are MGHDK and SYGVNS. CDR3 loop: CASSAGAAGTDTQYF. CDR3 DNA: TGTGCCAGCAGTGCGGGGGCGGCGGGCACAGATACGCAGTATTTT.

CDR3 DNA sequence: TGTGCCAGCAGTGAAGCAGGGGGAACGAAAGGGGCCAACGTCCTGACTTTC. Amino acid sequence: CASSEAGGTKGANVLTF. V and J are TRBV6-4 and TRBJ2-6; TRBD1 matches at 7 bases. The J segment lost 4 bases and the V segment lost 3 bases, leaving 9 bases of the junction unmatched. The CDR3 runs 17 residues. Germline V gives CDR1 MRHNA, CDR2 SNTAGT.

This sequence joins TRBV29-1 and TRBJ1-2; D unresolved. This CDR3 comprises 14 residues. V was trimmed by 4 bases and J by 8 bases, leaving 20 bases between them. Germline V gives CDR1 SQVTM, CDR2 ANQGSEA. CDR3 residues: CSVAWVGSMRGYTF. In DNA form, the CDR3 reads TGCAGCGTTGCCTGGGTAGGCAGTATGAGGGGCTACACCTTC.

The V call is TRBV27, the J call TRBJ2-3; D is perhaps TRBD1 or TRBD2 (5 bases each). The V gene's germline CDR1 is MNHEY and CDR2 SMNVEV (reference sequence). This CDR3 contains 15 residues. The V gene lost 2 bases and the J gene lost 2 bases, with 11 bases spanning the gap. The CDR3 DNA is TGTGCCAGCAGTTTAAATGGGGGATACACAGATACGCAGTATTTT. This codes for CASSLNGGYTDTQYF.

The V and J genes are TRBV2 and TRBJ1-5; D remains ambiguous. This CDR3 comprises 12 residues. Germline V gives CDR1 SNHLY, CDR2 FYNNEI. Trimming shortened V by 4 bases and J by 0 bases, and 1 base separated the two germline ends. The CDR3 coding sequence is TGTGCCAGCAGTGTTAGCAATCAGCCCCAGCATTTT. It specifies CASSVSNQPQHF.

The chain uses TRBV11-2 and TRBJ2-7; TRBD1 aligns across 8 bases. The CDR3 contains 16 residues. V shed 5 bases, J shed 3 bases, and the junction held 12 bases outside the gene matches. The germline V gene encodes CDR1 SGHAT and CDR2 FQNNGV. Here the CDR3 reads CASSLTQTGVGYEQYF. The CDR3 region has the DNA TGTGCCAGCAGCCTGACGCAGACAGGGGTGGGCTACGAGCAGTACTTC.

A remark on this clone: Other DNA sequences from this sample encode an identical CDR3 as well. The chain recombines TRBV5-1 with TRBJ1-5; D not resolved. Deletions cut 3 bases from V and 0 bases from J, with 7 bases between. There are 14 residues in the CDR3. Germline values: CDR1 SGHRS, CDR2 YFSETQ. The DNA for the CDR3 is TGCGCCAGCAGCTCTGGGGATAGCAATCAGCCCCAGCATTTT. Translation: CASSSGDSNQPQHF.

This chain connects TRBV5-1 to TRBJ1-2; the D is unclear. Germline CDR1 is SGHRS and CDR2 is YFSETQ. There are 14 residues in the CDR3. The V gene lost 2 bases and the J gene lost 2 bases, with 10 bases spanning the gap. As DNA, the CDR3 is TGCGCCAGCAGCTTAGCAGGACCGAACTATGGCTACACCTTC. This codes for CASSLAGPNYGYTF.

The V gene is TRBV2, the J gene TRBJ1-6, with a weak D call TRBD1 (6 bases). The CDR3 extends over 15 amino acids. The V gene's germline CDR1 is SNHLY and CDR2 FYNNEI. Trimming stripped 6 bases from V and 7 bases from J, with 16 bases between. The CDR3 DNA sequence: TGTGCCAGCAGCGCCAGGGGAATGAGCAATTCACCCCTCCACTTT. It specifies CASSARGMSNSPLHF.

The chain recombines TRBV19 with TRBJ1-5, with D possibly being TRBD1 (5 bases). There are 16 residues in the CDR3. Germline V lookup: CDR1 LNHDA, CDR2 SQIVND (reference sequence). With 8 bases removed from V and 0 bases from J, the gap between germline ends came to 17 bases. CDR3 loop: CASGAQGPYSNQPQHF. The CDR3 bases are TGTGCCAGTGGGGCTCAGGGCCCTTATAGCAATCAGCCCCAGCATTTT.

The CDR3 sequence is CASSPTVRGVQPQHF. In nucleotides, the CDR3 is TGTGCCAGCAGCCCGACGGTCCGGGGGGTCCAGCCCCAGCATTTT. This chain uses TRBV4-2 with TRBJ1-5; D may be TRBD1 (5 bases). The V end was cut by 4 bases, the J end by 7 bases, with 17 bases between. This CDR3 is 15 amino acids long. The germline CDR1 and CDR2 sequences are LGHNA and YNFKEQ.

The V gene is TRBV2, the J gene TRBJ2-1; D perhaps matches TRBD2 (6 bases). The CDR3 spans 13 residues. The V end was cut by 4 bases, the J end by 8 bases, with 12 bases between. CDR1 is SNHLY, CDR2 FYNNEI, per germline. CDR3 residues: CASSVRRVDEQFF. The CDR3 nucleotides are TGTGCCAGCAGTGTGCGGAGGGTCGATGAGCAGTTCTTC.

J is TRBJ1-2 and V is TRBV20-1; no firm D call. V lost 6 bases, J lost 5 bases, and 10 bases lay in between. Germline CDR1 reads DFQATT; CDR2 reads SNEGSKA (reference sequence). The CDR3 covers 11 residues. CDR3 residues: CSAGLEYGYTF. CDR3 nucleotide sequence: TGCAGTGCCGGACTGGAGTATGGCTACACCTTC.

This clone has just a few counts. This chain joins TRBV5-4 and TRBJ1-2, with TRBD1 identical over 9 bases. The germline V gene has CDR1 SGHNT and CDR2 YYREEE (reference sequence). The trim removed 1 base at V and 4 bases at J, leaving 5 bases unmatched. There are 15 residues in the CDR3. The CDR3 sequence is CASSLTGTGLYGYTF. The CDR3 DNA reads as TGTGCCAGCAGCTTGACCGGGACAGGGCTCTATGGCTACACCTTC. Looking up the rest from reference TRBV5-4 and TRBJ1-2 gives the full variable domain: ETGVTQSPTHLIKTRGQQVTLRCSSQSGHNTVSWYQQALGQGPQFIFQYYREEENGRGNFPPRFSGLQFPNYSSELNVNALELDDSALYLCASSLTGTGLYGYTFGSGTRLTVV.

This chain uses TRBV4-1 with TRBJ1-2; 7 positions agree with TRBD1. Trimming cost V 5 bases and J 8 bases; bases outside gene matches: 14. CDR1 MGHRA and CDR2 YSYEKL come from the germline V gene. The CDR3 extends over 15 amino acids. For the CDR3, the DNA is TGCGCCAGCAGCTACCTTATGAGGGGGCCTGCGGGCTACACCTTC. It translates to CASSYLMRGPAGYTF.

The gene calls are TRBV14 and TRBJ2-7; D not certain. Looked up from germline, CDR1 is SGHDN and CDR2 is FVKESK. This CDR3 region has 17 residues. V lost 0 bases and J lost 0, with 15 bases in between. The CDR3 sequence is CASSQDLSPGYSYEQYF. CDR3 sequence (DNA): TGTGCCAGCAGCCAAGATCTCTCCCCAGGCTACTCCTACGAGCAGTACTTC.